This T cell receptor beta chain appears in the sequencing data of a study of CD8 T cells in Susac syndrome. Germline-derived CDR1 and CDR2 are MNHNS and SASEGT. This CDR3 has 12 amino acids. V was cut by 5 bases and J by 7 bases, with 9 bases left in between. This clonotype came up a few times. Random hexamers were used to reverse transcribe an amount of about 0.5 to 1 ug RNA. Each CDR3 protein is one row after TCRdb ran MiXCR on the immunoSEQ multiplex PCR reads. In the table there are around 59,000 distinct CDR3 sequences, more than 80% of which are singletons. The chain links TRBV6-1 to TRBJ1-5; D is ambiguous. This TCR was recovered from a human donor in good health. Sequenced material: CD8+ T cells from PBMCs. The CDR3 bases are TGTGCCAGCAGTTCGCCTGGACAGCCCCAGCATTTT. Amino acids: CASSSPGQPQHF.